The source of this T cell receptor beta chain is a study of Graves' ophthalmopathy and Graves' hyperthyroidism. The overall study: Sampling took place at initial diagnosis, with peripheral blood obtained before any treatment. Study results and limitations: Among thyroid clonotypes expanded above 0.001 frequency, most also appeared in blood. In separating ophthalmopathy from stable hyperthyroidism, a 13-signature model achieved about 91% sensitivity and approximately 81% specificity.

Researchers turned away patients with other autoimmune diseases, uncontrolled infections, pregnancy or lactation. TCR beta CDR3 amplification used RNA transcripts. The first round was an RT-PCR with HTBI primers, and the second round was a multiplex PCR. TCRdb re-called the multiplex PCR reads with MiXCR, one entry per CDR3 protein. The sample shows more than 550,000 distinct CDR3 sequences, roughly 41% of them seen only once. In its sample, this clonotype was seen many times. Its specificity is unknown. The V gene's germline CDR1 is SEHNR and CDR2 FQNEAQ (reference sequence). This CDR3 has 16 amino acids. V was pared by 1 base and J by 4 bases, with 11 bases between.

J is TRBJ1-6 and V is TRBV7-9; D uncertain. Material for sequencing was peripheral blood. This clonotype was obtained from an adult man with Graves' ophthalmopathy. CDR3 amino acids: CASSLGGPRYNSPLHF. The CDR3 DNA reads TGTGCCAGCAGCTTAGGAGGGCCTCGGTATAATTCACCCCTCCACTTT. Filled out from reference TRBV7-9 and TRBJ1-6, the complete variable domain reads DTGVSQNPRHKITKRGQNVTFRCDPISEHNRLYWYRQTLGQGPEFLTYFQNEAQLEKSRLLSDRFSAERPKGSFSTLEIQRTEQGDSAMYLCASSLGGPRYNSPLHFGNGTRLTVT.